Each of the 29 T cell receptor beta chains below was sequenced from the same sample in a study of cytomegalovirus exposure and HLA in healthy donors. The study ran its PCR with 60 Vbeta and 13 Jbeta primers. Data came from immunoSEQ multiplex PCR; TCRdb stores just in-frame clones and leaves some out. The sample contains some 60,000 clones, about four fifths of which appear only once. The sample consisted of PBMCs. These receptors originate from a woman in her 40s in good health and CMV-seronegative.

The chain carries TRBV10-3 and TRBJ2-1; 13 positions agree with TRBD2. CDR1 and CDR2 (germline): ENHRY, SYGVKD. Trimming cost V 4 bases and J 7 bases; bases outside gene matches: 4. The CDR3 has 15 amino acids. The CDR3 region is CAISGGLAGRNEQFF. Written as DNA, the CDR3 is TGTGCCATCAGTGGGGGACTAGCGGGAAGGAATGAGCAGTTCTTC.

This clone was found a few times. This chain joins TRBV4-2 and TRBJ1-2; 9 positions agree with TRBD1. CDR1 and CDR2 (germline): LGHNA, YNFKEQ. Trimming at V came to 0 bases and at J to 7 bases, leaving 6 bases not matched to a gene. The CDR3 spans 15 residues. CDR3 loop: CASSQDRTGVLGYTF. The CDR3 DNA sequence: TGTGCCAGCAGCCAAGACCGGACAGGGGTGCTTGGCTACACCTTC.

The rearrangement links TRBV19 to TRBJ2-4; 7 nucleotides agree with TRBD2. V shed 4 bases and J 3 bases; nucleotides not matched to a gene: 6. Germline values: CDR1 LNHDA, CDR2 SQIVND (reference sequence). This CDR3 contains 15 residues. In DNA, the CDR3 is TGTGCCAGTAGTAGATGGGAGGGAAGCAAAAACATTCAGTACTTC. Its protein product is CASSRWEGSKNIQYF.

The rearrangement uses TRBV19 and TRBJ1-6, with D tentatively TRBD1 (6 bases). The germline V gene encodes CDR1 LNHDA and CDR2 SQIVND (reference sequence). The CDR3 sequence is 18 residues long. V was pared by 3 bases and J by 5 bases, with 20 bases between. CDR3: CASSMGAKERWDNSPLHF. CDR3 in DNA: TGTGCCAGTAGTATGGGGGCCAAGGAGCGCTGGGATAATTCACCCCTCCACTTT. The entire variable domain, with the rest obtained from reference TRBV19 and TRBJ1-6, is as follows: DGGITQSPKYLFRKEGQNVTLSCEQNLNHDAMYWYRQDPGQGLRLIYYSQIVNDFQKGDIAEGYSVSREKKESFPLTVTSAQKNPTAFYLCASSMGAKERWDNSPLHFGNGTRLTVT.

V and J are TRBV5-5 and TRBJ2-7; TRBD1 agrees at 10 bases. The CDR3 consists of 14 residues. With 3 bases clipped from V and 1 base from J, the junction kept 1 base outside the gene matches. Germline V gives CDR1 SGHKS, CDR2 YYEKEE (reference sequence). CDR3 residues: CASSWGQGSYEQYF. In DNA form, the CDR3 reads TGTGCCAGCAGCTGGGGACAGGGGTCCTACGAGCAGTACTTC.

The rearrangement joins TRBV18 to TRBJ2-3; TRBD1 aligns across 9 bases. The CDR3 extends over 18 amino acids. Germline values: CDR1 KGHSH, CDR2 LQKENI. J was trimmed by 4 bases and V by 1 base; bases with no gene match: 12. CDR3 residues: CASSPRRGDRDPADTQYF. The CDR3, as DNA: TGTGCCAGCTCACCACGCAGGGGGGACAGGGATCCGGCAGATACGCAGTATTTT.

The V and J genes are TRBV29-1 and TRBJ1-2, with a tentative D call TRBD1 (6 bases). Germline CDR1 reads SQVTM; CDR2 reads ANQGSEA. Trimming stripped 7 bases from V and 8 bases from J, with 14 bases between. This CDR3 contains 11 residues. As DNA, the CDR3 is TGCAGCGGTCAGGGGTCAGACGGCTACACCTTC. Its protein product is CSGQGSDGYTF.

The gene calls are TRBV5-1 and TRBJ1-4, with 7 bases aligning to TRBD1. Germline assignment: CDR1 SGHRS and CDR2 YFSETQ. The length of the CDR3 is 14 residues. V was clipped by 4 bases and J by 5 bases; unmatched bases: 5. CDR3 sequence: CASSQQGYNEKLFF. In DNA form, the CDR3 reads TGCGCCAGCAGCCAACAGGGGTACAATGAAAAACTGTTTTTT.

This chain connects TRBV19 to TRBJ2-2, with TRBD1 matching 9 bases. The CDR3 runs to 16 residues. Germline values: CDR1 LNHDA, CDR2 SQIVND (reference sequence). V gave up 5 bases and J gave up 6 bases; unmatched junction bases: 10. CDR3 DNA sequence: TGTGCCAGTAGTTTACCGGACAGGGGAACGTCCGGGGAGCTGTTTTTT. This codes for CASSLPDRGTSGELFF.

The V call is TRBV28, the J call TRBJ1-1, with D uncertain. The CDR3 spans 11 residues. Trimming left V 7 bases short and J 1 base short, with 4 bases between. The germline gives CDR1 MDHEN, CDR2 SYDVKM. The chain's CDR3 is CASTRNTEAFF. The CDR3 region has the DNA TGTGCCAGCACGCGGAACACTGAAGCTTTCTTT. The full variable domain, in which reference TRBV28 and TRBJ1-1 provide the parts outside the CDR3, is DVKVTQSSRYLVKRTGEKVFLECVQDMDHENMFWYRQDPGLGLRLIYFSYDVKMKEKGDIPEGYSVSREKKERFSLILESASTNQTSMYLCASTRNTEAFFGQGTRLTVV.

This rearrangement joins TRBV7-8 to TRBJ2-5; 10 positions match TRBD1. Germline assignment: CDR1 SGHVS and CDR2 FQNEAQ. The trim removed 5 bases at V and 7 bases at J, leaving 13 bases unmatched. The length of the CDR3 is 16 residues. DNA for the CDR3: TGTGCCAGCAGCACCCGGACAGGGGGATCAATGGGGACCCAGTACTTC. Protein: CASSTRTGGSMGTQYF.

This chain connects TRBV6-5 to TRBJ2-3; unclear D gene. The V end was cut by 5 bases, the J end by 0 bases, with 6 bases between. This CDR3 is built from 13 residues. The germline gives CDR1 MNHEY, CDR2 SVGAGI. In nucleotides, the CDR3 is TGTGCCAGCAGTCCCCCTAGCACAGATACGCAGTATTTT. Protein product: CASSPPSTDTQYF.

The rearrangement uses TRBV7-2 and TRBJ2-7; D may be TRBD2 (6 bases). V gave up 5 bases and J gave up 6 bases, with 14 bases separating them. The CDR3 consists of 13 residues. Per the germline V gene, CDR1 is SGHTA and CDR2 is FQGNSA. The CDR3 loop is CASSLSEGAEQYF. The CDR3 bases are TGTGCCAGCAGCCTCTCGGAGGGAGCCGAGCAGTACTTC. The complete variable domain, with remaining parts taken from reference TRBV7-2 and TRBJ2-7, reads GAGVSQSPSNKVTEKGKDVELRCDPISGHTALYWYRQSLGQGLEFLIYFQGNSAPDKSGLPSDRFSAERTGGSVSTLTIQRTQQEDSAVYLCASSLSEGAEQYFGPGTRLTVT.

A few counts support this clone. The J gene is TRBJ2-1, the V gene TRBV19; the D gene is possibly TRBD1 (6 bases). This CDR3 has 13 residues. The germline V gene has CDR1 LNHDA and CDR2 SQIVND (reference sequence). Trimming took 3 bases from V and 9 from J, leaving 12 bases between them. CDR3 sequence (DNA): TGTGCCAGTAGTATCTTGGGACACAGTGAGCAGTTCTTC. Its protein is CASSILGHSEQFF.

A single count supports this clone. V and J are TRBV4-2 and TRBJ2-1; 9 nucleotides align to TRBD2. Trimming took 2 bases from V and 0 from J; bases not matched to a gene: 5. The CDR3 loop spans 17 amino acids. Germline V gene lookup returns CDR1 LGHNA and CDR2 YNFKEQ. This chain's CDR3 is CASSQPLGLASYNEQFF. DNA for the CDR3: TGTGCCAGCAGCCAACCCCTGGGACTAGCCTCCTACAATGAGCAGTTCTTC.

The sample holds a few counts of this clone. DNA of the CDR3: TGTCTTGTGGGGGACAGAAACAAGAACACTGAAGCTTTCTTT. Translated, it gives CLVGDRNKNTEAFF. The rearrangement uses TRBV7-9 and TRBJ1-1; 7 bases line up with TRBD1. Germline loops: CDR1 SEHNR, CDR2 FQNEAQ (reference sequence). The CDR3 runs 14 residues. Together with reference TRBV7-9 and TRBJ1-1, the CDR3 gives the full variable domain: DTGVSQNPRHKITKRGQNVTFRCDPISEHNRLYWYRQTLGQGPEFLTYFQNEAQLEKSRLLSDRFSAERPKGSFSTLEIQRTEQGDSAMYLCLVGDRNKNTEAFFGQGTRLTVV.

The chain has TRBV19 and TRBJ2-7; a weak D match, TRBD1 (7 bases). This CDR3 has 17 amino acids. Germline values: CDR1 LNHDA, CDR2 SQIVND (reference sequence). V lost 4 bases, J lost 3 bases, and 22 bases lay in between. The CDR3 reads CASSRGQKGGFLYEQYF. For the CDR3, the DNA is TGTGCCAGTAGTAGGGGACAGAAGGGGGGATTCCTCTACGAGCAGTACTTC.

V is TRBV6-5 and J is TRBJ1-1; D possibly corresponds to TRBD1 (6 bases). The CDR3 sequence is 14 residues long. Trimming left V 2 bases short and J 1 base short, with 8 bases between. Germline V CDR1 and CDR2: MNHEY, SVGAGI. The CDR3 DNA is TGTGCCAGCAGTTACAGGACAGCGAACACTGAAGCTTTCTTT. Protein: CASSYRTANTEAFF.

This clone was seen just once. The chain combines TRBV4-1 with TRBJ2-7, with D maybe TRBD1 (6 bases). The germline V and J ends were trimmed by 1 base and 3 bases, with 10 bases remaining between them. Germline V lookup: CDR1 MGHRA, CDR2 YSYEKL. There are 14 residues in the CDR3. CDR3 DNA sequence: TGCGCCAGCAGCCAAGCACTGACAGGCTACGAGCAGTACTTC. Translating it yields CASSQALTGYEQYF.

The chain couples TRBV5-1 to TRBJ2-7, with D uncertain. V was clipped by 2 bases and J by 4 bases, with 4 bases between them. Germline values: CDR1 SGHRS, CDR2 YFSETQ. The CDR3 spans 11 residues. CDR3 sequence (DNA): TGCGCCAGCAGCTTCCCTTACGAGCAGTACTTC. Translating it yields CASSFPYEQYF.

The V and J genes are TRBV29-1 and TRBJ1-1; D may be TRBD1 (6 bases). The CDR3 has 16 residues. Trimming took 5 bases from V and 1 from J, leaving 20 bases between them. The germline V gene has CDR1 SQVTM and CDR2 ANQGSEA. The CDR3, as DNA: TGCAGCGTTAGTACAGGGCCCCCCACCCAGAACACTGAAGCTTTCTTT. Translation gives CSVSTGPPTQNTEAFF. The full variable domain, rest sourced from reference TRBV29-1 and TRBJ1-1, is SAVISQKPSRDICQRGTSLTIQCQVDSQVTMMFWYRQQPGQSLTLIATANQGSEATYESGFVIDKFPISRPNLTFSTLTVSNMSPEDSSIYLCSVSTGPPTQNTEAFFGQGTRLTVV.

This clone came up a few times. A junction end diverges from the germline sequence, so it may reflect a read error. This chain connects TRBV7-7 to TRBJ2-3, with 10 bases lining up with TRBD1. CDR1 is SSHAT and CDR2 is FNYEAQ in the germline V gene (reference sequence). The CDR3 runs 16 residues. As DNA, the CDR3 is TGTGCTAGCAGCTTAGGTCTGGGACAGGGGACAGATACGCAGTATTTT. The encoded protein is CASSLGLGQGTDTQYF.

The chain links TRBV4-2 to TRBJ2-7, with TRBD2 as a possible D gene (5 bases). Germline values: CDR1 LGHNA, CDR2 YNFKEQ. The CDR3 contains 17 residues. V lost 0 bases and J lost 5, with 20 bases in between. In DNA, the CDR3 is TGTGCCAGCAGCCAAGAAGGCGGGCGGCCCGCGGCAGACGAGCAGTACTTC. It is translated as CASSQEGGRPAADEQYF.

The rearrangement joins TRBV19 to TRBJ1-1; 8 nucleotides line up with TRBD1. This CDR3 region has 15 residues. CDR1 is LNHDA and CDR2 is SQIVND in the germline V gene (reference sequence). V was clipped by 7 bases and J by 1 base; unmatched bases: 8. The CDR3 DNA sequence: TGTGCCAGTAAAACCATGACAGGGGCGAACACTGAAGCTTTCTTT. It specifies CASKTMTGANTEAFF.

This chain uses TRBV28 with TRBJ2-7; 10 bases map to TRBD2. The V gene's germline CDR1 is MDHEN and CDR2 SYDVKM. This CDR3 has 17 amino acids. J gave up 5 bases and V 6 bases, and 16 bases lay outside the gene matches. The CDR3 loop is CASSPPSRLAGEDEQYF. CDR3 in DNA: TGTGCCAGCAGCCCTCCTTCCCGTCTAGCGGGAGAGGACGAGCAGTACTTC.

The V gene is TRBV5-6, the J gene TRBJ2-7; TRBD2 might be the D (6 bases). V was trimmed by 0 bases and J by 7 bases, leaving 8 bases between them. The CDR3 has 12 residues. Germline CDR1 and CDR2: SGHDT and YYEEEE. CDR3 amino acids: CASSLGAGEQYF. The CDR3 coding sequence is TGTGCCAGCAGCTTGGGCGCGGGGGAGCAGTACTTC.

The rearrangement joins TRBV2 to TRBJ2-7, with D possibly TRBD2 on 5 matching bases. V gave up 4 bases and J gave up 7 bases, with 14 bases separating them. The CDR3 runs 13 residues. Germline V CDR1 and CDR2: SNHLY, FYNNEI. The CDR3 sequence: CASSARGRGEQYF. For the CDR3, the DNA is TGTGCCAGCAGTGCCCGAGGACGGGGAGAGCAGTACTTC.

This chain links TRBV19 with TRBJ2-2; 8 bases align to TRBD1. J gave up 5 bases and V 1 base, and 3 bases lay outside the gene matches. Germline V gene data show CDR1 as LNHDA and CDR2 as SQIVND (reference sequence). The CDR3 length is 15 residues. The chain's CDR3 is CASSIVQGATGELFF. Written as DNA, the CDR3 is TGTGCCAGTAGTATAGTCCAGGGGGCGACCGGGGAGCTGTTTTTT.

The rearrangement joins TRBV5-6 to TRBJ1-4, with D possibly matching TRBD1 (6 bases). V was cut by 4 bases and J by 8 bases, with 18 bases left in between. Germline V lookup: CDR1 SGHDT, CDR2 YYEEEE. The CDR3 length is 15 residues. Written as DNA, the CDR3 is TGTGCCAGCAGCCGTTACAGGGTGGGGAGCGAAAAACTGTTTTTT. As protein: CASSRYRVGSEKLFF.